What follows are 16 T cell receptor beta chains derived from one specimen sequenced in a study of post-analysis software for immune sequencing data. Presence of unique molecular identifiers characterized the TCR beta cDNA libraries. TCRdb reanalysed the PCR reads using MiXCR and keeps one entry per CDR3 protein. The sample consists of 350,000 to 500,000 distinct CDR3 sequences, over 30% of them appearing once. Overall study results and limits: Patients showed TRBV5-6, TRBV5-1 and TRBV20-1 among roughly 5 TRBV segments more frequent than in controls.

These receptors' antigens are unknown. Material for sequencing was blood. The source of these receptors is a girl aged 2-9 years with multiple sclerosis.

The table lists this clonotype with a few counts. This chain joins TRBV5-1 and TRBJ2-3; TRBD2 aligns across 11 bases. The germline gives CDR1 SGHRS, CDR2 YFSETQ. Trimming cost V 3 bases and J 4 bases; bases outside gene matches: 10. The CDR3 totals 17 residues. CDR3 region: CASSSAGLAGDPDTQYF. The CDR3 coding sequence is TGCGCCAGCAGCTCGGCTGGACTAGCGGGTGATCCAGATACGCAGTATTTT.

The chain couples TRBV29-1 to TRBJ2-1; 7 nucleotides align to TRBD2. With V trimmed by 6 bases and J by 8 bases, 7 bases remained unmatched. The CDR3 spans 12 residues. The germline gives CDR1 SQVTM, CDR2 ANQGSEA. DNA of the CDR3: TGCAGCGTGCGGGAGATCGGCGATGAGCAGTTCTTC. It translates to CSVREIGDEQFF.

The V call is TRBV18, the J call TRBJ2-3; D might be TRBD1 (6 bases). V lost 6 bases to trimming and J lost 3 bases, with 13 bases between them. Germline CDR1 and CDR2: KGHSH and LQKENI. The CDR3 covers 14 residues. The CDR3 nucleotides are TGTGCCAGCTCTCAGGGGCTGAGGACAGATACGCAGTATTTT. Translating gives CASSQGLRTDTQYF.

CDR3 in DNA: TGTGCCAGCAGACCTATCTTAGGTGAGCAGTTCTTC. Translation: CASRPILGEQFF. The chain couples TRBV28 to TRBJ2-1; D is uncertain. The CDR3 consists of 12 residues. CDR1 and CDR2 from the germline V gene are MDHEN and SYDVKM. The V end lost 6 bases, the J end lost 9 bases, and 12 bases lay between the germline ends.

The gene calls are TRBV7-9 and TRBJ2-7; no clear D gene. The CDR3 length is 13 residues. The germline gives CDR1 SEHNR, CDR2 FQNEAQ (reference sequence). Trimming left V 5 bases short and J 2 bases short, with 10 bases between. The CDR3 loop reads CASSRGAPYEQYF. CDR3 nucleotides: TGTGCCAGCAGCCGAGGTGCTCCCTACGAGCAGTACTTC.

This clonotype was seen just once. The chain is built from TRBV25-1 and TRBJ2-4, with 8 bases lining up with TRBD1. The DNA matches TRBJ2-7 better at its end, which makes the J call doubtful. The V gene's germline CDR1 is MGHDK and CDR2 SYGVNS. The CDR3 sequence is 12 residues long. Here the CDR3 reads CASSPTGGEQYF. DNA for the CDR3: TGTGCCAGCAGCCCCACAGGGGGCGAGCAGTACTTC.

The chain recombines TRBV29-1 with TRBJ2-3, with 10 bases lining up with TRBD2. CDR3 size: 16 residues. In germline, CDR1 is SQVTM, CDR2 ANQGSEA. Trimming at V came to 2 bases and at J to 3 bases, leaving 8 bases not matched to a gene. The CDR3 DNA sequence: TGCAGCGTTGAAAGGCTAGCGGGAGTCGGAACAGATACGCAGTATTTT. As protein: CSVERLAGVGTDTQYF.

The chain employs TRBV4-2 and TRBJ1-4; D gene unclear. Trimming took 4 bases from V and 0 from J, leaving 9 bases between them. The CDR3 length is 15 residues. From germline, CDR1 is LGHNA and CDR2 YNFKEQ. The CDR3 region is CASSPDFATNEKLFF. The DNA for the CDR3 is TGTGCCAGCAGCCCGGATTTTGCAACTAATGAAAAACTGTTTTTT.

J is TRBJ2-7 and V is TRBV29-1; D might be TRBD1 or TRBD2, each matching 5 bases. This CDR3 is 13 amino acids long. CDR1 is SQVTM, CDR2 ANQGSEA, per germline. V gave up 7 bases and J gave up 5 bases, with 18 bases separating them. The CDR3 loop reads CSARDPAPDEQYF. Written as DNA, the CDR3 is TGCAGCGCCCGGGACCCAGCGCCCGACGAGCAGTACTTC.

This clonotype has a handful of counts. The chain couples TRBV5-6 to TRBJ2-5, with 7 bases that match TRBD1. The CDR3 sequence is 14 residues long. V was pared by 3 bases and J by 5 bases, with 7 bases of the junction left unmatched. Germline V gene data show CDR1 as SGHDT and CDR2 as YYEEEE. CDR3 sequence reads: CASSSRQGAETQYF. The CDR3 DNA reads as TGTGCCAGCAGCTCCAGACAGGGCGCCGAGACCCAGTACTTC.

This clonotype was recorded many times. The chain uses TRBV28 and TRBJ1-1, with 7 bases matching TRBD1. The CDR3 loop spans 14 amino acids. CDR1 MDHEN and CDR2 SYDVKM come from the germline V gene. J gave up 1 base and V 2 bases, and 1 base lay outside the gene matches. In DNA form, the CDR3 reads TGTGCCAGCAGTTTAGGGACAGAGAACACTGAAGCTTTCTTT. It encodes CASSLGTENTEAFF.

CDR3 nucleotide sequence: TGTGCCAGCAGGCGGGGGAGCAATGAGCAGTTCTTC. Its translation: CASRRGSNEQFF. V and J are TRBV28 and TRBJ2-1; TRBD2 matches 7 bases. The V segment lost 6 bases and the J segment 6 bases; nucleotides outside the gene matches: 2. CDR3 length: 12 amino acids. Per the germline V gene, CDR1 is MDHEN and CDR2 is SYDVKM.

This clonotype was seen a few times. The V call is TRBV6-5, the J call TRBJ2-1; maybe TRBD2 (6 bases). This CDR3 region has 13 residues. Germline values: CDR1 MNHEY, CDR2 SVGAGI. Trimming pared 4 bases from V and 8 bases from J, leaving 12 bases between. The DNA for the CDR3 is TGTGCCAGCAGTTCCCTGGGGGGTCATGAGCAGTTCTTC. Translating it yields CASSSLGGHEQFF.

The sample holds many counts of this clonotype. This chain uses TRBV28 with TRBJ2-1; 8 positions match TRBD1. The CDR3 length is 16 residues. Germline CDR1 MDHEN, CDR2 SYDVKM. V trimming: 6 bases; J trimming: 12 bases; junction bases outside the gene matches: 19. CDR3: CASSSRGRAQTKGQFF. The CDR3 DNA reads as TGTGCCAGCAGCTCCAGGGGGCGAGCGCAGACCAAAGGGCAGTTCTTC.

To note about this clonotype: Since a much larger clone is just one base distant, this may be a read error. The chain recombines TRBV12-3 or TRBV12-4 with TRBJ2-3, with 12 bases fitting TRBD1. CDR3 length: 18 amino acids. This chain's CDR3 is CASSLRDRGLVRADTEYF. As DNA, the CDR3 is TGTGCCAGCAGTTTAAGGGACAGGGGGCTGGTAAGGGCAGATACGGAGTATTTT.

This chain connects TRBV7-6 to TRBJ2-5; a possible D gene is TRBD2 (6 bases). The better agreement between TRBJ2-4 and the DNA end casts doubt on the J call. Per germline, CDR1 SGHVS and CDR2 FNYEAQ. This CDR3 comprises 13 residues. For the CDR3, the DNA is TGTGCCAGCAGCTGGGGGGACGAAAACATTCAGTACTTC. The encoded protein is CASSWGDENIQYF.